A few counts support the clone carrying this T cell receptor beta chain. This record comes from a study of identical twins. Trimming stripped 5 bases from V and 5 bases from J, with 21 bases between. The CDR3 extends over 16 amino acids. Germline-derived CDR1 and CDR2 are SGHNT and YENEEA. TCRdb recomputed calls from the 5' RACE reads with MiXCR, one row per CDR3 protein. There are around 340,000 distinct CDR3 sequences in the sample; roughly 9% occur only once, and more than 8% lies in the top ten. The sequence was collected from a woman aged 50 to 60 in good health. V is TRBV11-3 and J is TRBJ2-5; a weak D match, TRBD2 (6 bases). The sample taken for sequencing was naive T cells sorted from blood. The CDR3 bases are TGTGCCAGCAGCCGAATGATAGGCGGGATCGTGGAGACCCAGTACTTC. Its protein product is CASSRMIGGIVETQYF.